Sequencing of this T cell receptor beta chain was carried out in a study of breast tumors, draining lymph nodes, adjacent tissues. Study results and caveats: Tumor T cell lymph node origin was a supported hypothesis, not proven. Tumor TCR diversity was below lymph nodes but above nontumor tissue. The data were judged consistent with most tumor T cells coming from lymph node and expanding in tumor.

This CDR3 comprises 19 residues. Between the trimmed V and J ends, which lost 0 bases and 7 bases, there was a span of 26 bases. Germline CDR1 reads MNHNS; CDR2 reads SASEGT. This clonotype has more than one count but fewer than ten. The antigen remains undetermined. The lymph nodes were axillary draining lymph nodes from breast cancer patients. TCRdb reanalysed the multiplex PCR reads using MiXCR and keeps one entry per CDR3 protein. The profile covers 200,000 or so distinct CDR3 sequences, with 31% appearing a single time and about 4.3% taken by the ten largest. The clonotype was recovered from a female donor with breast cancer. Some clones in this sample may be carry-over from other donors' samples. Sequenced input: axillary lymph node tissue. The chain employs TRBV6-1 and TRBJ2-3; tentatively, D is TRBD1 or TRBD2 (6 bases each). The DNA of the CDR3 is TGTGCCAGCAGTGAAGCGCTTGACGAGGGGGGAGCCCCTTTGAATACGCAGTATTTT. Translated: CASSEALDEGGAPLNTQYF.